Given below is one T cell receptor (beta chain) in context. This clone's antigen is unknown. It has no much larger one-base neighbor in the sample; base qualities were not kept. This specimen comes from a study of CD8 T cells in ankylosing spondylitis (TCRdb year 2017). About the full investigation: The study profiled T cell receptor beta repertoires in healthy donors and ankylosing spondylitis patients to find disease-linked TCR variants. The whole study cohort included about a hundred healthy donors and 25 or so ankylosing spondylitis patients. Peripheral blood was sampled, and synovial fluid was also collected from ankylosing spondylitis patients. Findings and caveats that apply to the study as a whole: Some motif variants had previously been reported in the synovial fluid and blood of reactive arthritis patients, which suggests shared mechanisms of disease initiation. Significant enrichment of the disease-linked clones was reported in matched synovial fluid samples from ankylosing spondylitis patients. In peripheral blood, the disease-linked clones were found at relatively low frequencies and had a CD8+ phenotype. Blood from ankylosing spondylitis patients appeared to be characterized by a TCR beta motif made up of under ten highly homologous amino acid variants.

The instrument was an Illumina HiSeq 2500. Quantitative 5'-RACE with molecular barcodes was used to prepare TCR beta libraries. The source study handled its data this way. Disease-linked TCR variants were identified with a new computational method built on a probabilistic model of VDJ rearrangement. TCRdb trimmed the raw reads at Q25, called clones with MiXCR and kept productive beta chains. Identical CDR3 proteins give one entry, which carries the most common genes and DNA. It is TCRdb's table, rather than the study itself, that gives the V and J calls and clone size. The sample table contains roughly 230,000 distinct CDR3 sequences; only one count was recorded for 18% of them. The leading ten clones occupy around 30% of the sample. Via the germline V gene (reference sequence), CDR1 is SGHKS and CDR2 YYEKEE. The junction shows trimming of 0 bases on V and 4 bases on J, and the gene matches do not reach 6 bases of it. The CDR3 sequence holds 17 residues, the cysteine and phenylalanine included. The entry retains the CDR3 DNA only, 51 bases that are in frame from base 1.

This sequence originates from a male donor with ankylosing spondylitis or in good health (not recorded which). Sequenced sample: blood, either unsorted or a sorted T cell fraction (not recorded which). The V and J genes are TRBV5-5 and TRBJ2-1; TRBD2 fits 11 bases in the junction. This receptor has the CDR3 CASSLDLAGGTYNEQFF. The sequence in DNA is TGTGCCAGCAGCTTGGATTTAGCGGGAGGGACGTACAATGAGCAGTTCTTC.